This TCR beta chain was sequenced for a study of T cell repertoires in cytomegalovirus infection. Study in general: From public TCR beta signatures came an indication of both CMV infection and matching HLA type.

Findings of the study overall: Summed public TCR beta family frequency identified CMV carriers bearing the relevant HLA. Ex vivo, HLA-C-restricted CMV-specific TCR beta clonotypes prevailed over the rest of the response.

A single record per CDR3 protein comes from TCRdb applying MiXCR to the reads. The top ten hold 40% to 60% of the sample, which has about 570,000 distinct CDR3 sequences, roughly 42% seen once. Trimming pared 3 bases from V and 3 bases from J, leaving 9 bases between. The germline V gene has CDR1 KGHSH and CDR2 LQKENI. The CDR3 consists of 14 residues. Worth noting for this clonotype: Its specificity is unknown.

Sequences were derived from cultured PBMCs, sampled from culture after CMV antigen stimulation. The chain couples TRBV18 to TRBJ2-1; D uncertain. This sequence was found in a human donor in good health (CMV status not recorded). Some clones in this sample may be carry-over from other donors' samples. CDR3 in amino acids: CASSPSADYNEQFF. The CDR3 region has the DNA TGTGCCAGCTCACCCTCGGCAGACTACAATGAGCAGTTCTTC.